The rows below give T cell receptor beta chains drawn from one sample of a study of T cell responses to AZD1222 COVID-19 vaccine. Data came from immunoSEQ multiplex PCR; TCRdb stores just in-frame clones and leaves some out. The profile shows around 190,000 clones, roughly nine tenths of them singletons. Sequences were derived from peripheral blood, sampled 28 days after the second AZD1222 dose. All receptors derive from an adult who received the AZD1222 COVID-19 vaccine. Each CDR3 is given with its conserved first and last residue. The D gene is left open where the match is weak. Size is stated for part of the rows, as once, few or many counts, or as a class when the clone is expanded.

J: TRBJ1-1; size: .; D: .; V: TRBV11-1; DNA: TGTGCCAGCAGCTTACGGGGAGAAGCTTTCTTT; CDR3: CASSLRGEAFF
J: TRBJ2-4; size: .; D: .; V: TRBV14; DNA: TGTGCCAGCAGCCCTAACCCGGGAGCCAAAAACATTCAGTACTTC; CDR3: CASSPNPGAKNIQYF
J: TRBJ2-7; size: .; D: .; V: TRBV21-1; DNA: TGTGCCAGCAGCCCCGGACAAAAGCCCTACGAGCAGTACTTC; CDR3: CASSPGQKPYEQYF
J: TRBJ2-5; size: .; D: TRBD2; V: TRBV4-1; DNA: TGCGCCAGCAGCCAAGATTATTGGACTAGCGGGAGGAGGGGGGAGACCCAGTACTTC; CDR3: CASSQDYWTSGRRGETQYF
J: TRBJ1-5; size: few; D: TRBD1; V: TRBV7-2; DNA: TGTGCCAGCAGCGAGGGACAGCTAAATCAGCCCCAGCATTTT; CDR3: CASSEGQLNQPQHF
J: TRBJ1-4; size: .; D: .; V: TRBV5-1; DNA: TGCGCCAGCAGCTTGGGGGGGCCCGCAACTAATGAAAAACTGTTTTTT; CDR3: CASSLGGPATNEKLFF
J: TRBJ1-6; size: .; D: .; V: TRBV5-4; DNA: TGTGCCAGCAGCTTGGTTACAGGGATTAATTCACCCCTCCACTTT; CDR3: CASSLVTGINSPLHF
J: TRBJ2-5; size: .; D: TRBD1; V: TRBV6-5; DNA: TGTGCCAGCGGAGGACAGGGGCGGGAGGAGACCCAGTACTTC; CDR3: CASGGQGREETQYF
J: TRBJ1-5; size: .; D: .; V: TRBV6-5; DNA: TGTGCCAGCAGATCGGTTCAGCCCCAGCATTTT; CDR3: CASRSVQPQHF
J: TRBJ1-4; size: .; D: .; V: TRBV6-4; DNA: TGTGCCAGCAGTGACCCCCTAACAGGGATCTATTCTCCTAAAACTAATGAAAAACTGTTTTTT; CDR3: CASSDPLTGIYSPKTNEKLFF
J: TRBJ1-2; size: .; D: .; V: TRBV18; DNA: TGTGCCAGCTCACCATCGTCTACTTTAGCTAACTATGGCTACACCTTC; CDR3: CASSPSSTLANYGYTF
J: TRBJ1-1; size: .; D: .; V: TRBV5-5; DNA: TGTGCCAGCAGCTTCATAACAGCCGACACTGAAGCTTTCTTT; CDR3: CASSFITADTEAFF
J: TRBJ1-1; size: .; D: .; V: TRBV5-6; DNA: TGTGCCAGCAGCCTTATGAACACTGAAGCTTTCTTT; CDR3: CASSLMNTEAFF
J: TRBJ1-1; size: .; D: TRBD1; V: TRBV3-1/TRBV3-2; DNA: TGTGCCAGCAGCCAGTTCACCGGGACAGTGAACACTGAAGCTTTCTTT; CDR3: CASSQFTGTVNTEAFF
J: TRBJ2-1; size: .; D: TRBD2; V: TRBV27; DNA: TGTGCCAGCAGTTTATTAGGGGGGACTAGCGGGAGAAGTTGGTTCTTC; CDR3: CASSLLGGTSGRSWFF
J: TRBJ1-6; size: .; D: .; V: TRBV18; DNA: TGTGCCAGCTCACCCAGCCGGACGGATAATTCACCCCTCCACTTT; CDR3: CASSPSRTDNSPLHF
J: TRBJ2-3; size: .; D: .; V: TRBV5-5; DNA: TGTGCCAGCAGCTTGTCCATTCATGTTGCAGATACGCAGTATTTT; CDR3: CASSLSIHVADTQYF
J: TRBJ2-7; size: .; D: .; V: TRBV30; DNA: TGTGCCTGGAGTAGGTCCCGGGGCGAGCAGTACTTC; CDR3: CAWSRSRGEQYF
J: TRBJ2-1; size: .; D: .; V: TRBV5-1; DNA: TGCGCCAGCAGGGCCCAGCAGGGGTACAATGAGCAGTTCTTC; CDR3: CASRAQQGYNEQFF
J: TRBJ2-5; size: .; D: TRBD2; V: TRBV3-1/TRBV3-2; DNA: TGTGCCAGCAGCCCTGGACTAGCGGGGACCCAGTACTTC; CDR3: CASSPGLAGTQYF
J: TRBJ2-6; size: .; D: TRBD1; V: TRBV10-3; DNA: TGTGCCATCAACCCGGGACAGGGGGTGACTGGGGCCAACGTCCTGACTTTC; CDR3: CAINPGQGVTGANVLTF
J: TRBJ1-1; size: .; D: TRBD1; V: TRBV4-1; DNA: TGCGCCAGCAGCCAAGATCCCACAGGGGGCTTAAGGACTGAAGCTTTCTTT; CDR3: CASSQDPTGGLRTEAFF
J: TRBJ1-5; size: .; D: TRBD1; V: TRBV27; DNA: TGTGCCAGCAGTGACAGGGGGTTGGGTAATCAGCCCCAGCATTTT; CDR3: CASSDRGLGNQPQHF
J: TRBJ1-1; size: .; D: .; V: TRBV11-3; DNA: TGTGCCAGCAGCCCCGATGGACAGACTGAAGCTTTCTTT; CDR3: CASSPDGQTEAFF
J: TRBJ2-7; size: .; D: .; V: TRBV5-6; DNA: TGTGCCAGCAGGCCTACAGCCTCCTACGAGCAGTACTTC; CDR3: CASRPTASYEQYF
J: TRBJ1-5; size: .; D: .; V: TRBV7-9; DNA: TGTGCCAGCAGCTCTCCCCGCACAGCTAGGGGGGATCAGCCCCAGCATTTT; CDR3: CASSSPRTARGDQPQHF
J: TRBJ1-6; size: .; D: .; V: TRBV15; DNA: TGTGCCACCAGCGAAAGGATGAGGAATTCACCCCTCCACTTT; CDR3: CATSERMRNSPLHF
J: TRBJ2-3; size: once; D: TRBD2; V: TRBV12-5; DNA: TGTGCTAGTGGTCCTGGGACTAGCGGGAGTAGTACGCAGTATTTT; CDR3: CASGPGTSGSSTQYF
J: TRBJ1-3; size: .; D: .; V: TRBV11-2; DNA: TGTGCCAGCAGCTTAGGAAGATCCAACTCTGGAAACACCATATATTTT; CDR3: CASSLGRSNSGNTIYF
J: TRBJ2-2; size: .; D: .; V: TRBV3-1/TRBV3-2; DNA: TGTGCCAGCAGCCAAGTGGCTGGGTCCCCGAACACCGGGGAGCTGTTTTTT; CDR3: CASSQVAGSPNTGELFF
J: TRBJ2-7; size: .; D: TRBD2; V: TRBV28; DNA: TGTGCCAGCAGGACTAGCGGGAGCGGGGAGCAGTACTTC; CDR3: CASRTSGSGEQYF
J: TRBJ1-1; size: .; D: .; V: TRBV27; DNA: TGTGCCAGCAGTCCCCTCGGTGACACTGAAGCTTTCTTT; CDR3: CASSPLGDTEAFF
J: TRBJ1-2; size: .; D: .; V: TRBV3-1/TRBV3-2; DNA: TGTGCCAGCAGCCAAGAGGCGGGGGGCAGGTATGGCTACACCTTC; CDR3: CASSQEAGGRYGYTF
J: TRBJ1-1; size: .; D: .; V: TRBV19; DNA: TGTGCCAGTAGTATAAGAGAGAACACTGAAGCTTTCTTT; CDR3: CASSIRENTEAFF
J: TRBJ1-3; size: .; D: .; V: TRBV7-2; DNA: TGTGCCAGCAGCTTAGAACGTGGAAACACCATATATTTT; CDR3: CASSLERGNTIYF
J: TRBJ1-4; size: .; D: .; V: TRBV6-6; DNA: TGTGCCAGCAGACCCGGGACTGTGAATGAAAAACTGTTTTTT; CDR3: CASRPGTVNEKLFF
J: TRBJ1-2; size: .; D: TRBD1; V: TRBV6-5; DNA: TGTGCCGCCAGGGGGGGCGGCGGCTACACCTTC; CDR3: CAARGGGGYTF
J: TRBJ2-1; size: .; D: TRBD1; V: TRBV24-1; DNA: TGTGCCACCAGCTTAGGGGGCGGCGGCACAGGCACCTACAATGAGCAGTTCTTC; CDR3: CATSLGGGGTGTYNEQFF
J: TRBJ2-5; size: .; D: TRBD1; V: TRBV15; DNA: TGTGCCACCAGCAGGGACAGGCAAGAGACCCAGTACTTC; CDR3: CATSRDRQETQYF
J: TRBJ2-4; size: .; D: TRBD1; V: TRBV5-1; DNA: TGCGCCAGCAGCTTGACGACAGGGGCGGCTGCCAAAAACATTCAGTACTTC; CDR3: CASSLTTGAAAKNIQYF
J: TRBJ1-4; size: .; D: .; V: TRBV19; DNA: TGTGCCAGTAGTATTGGGGGGGCGACAGGAATTGAAAAACTGTTTTTT; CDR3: CASSIGGATGIEKLFF
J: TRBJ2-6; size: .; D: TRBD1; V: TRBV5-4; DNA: TGTGCCAGCAGCCGGACAGGGCTGGGGTCTGGGGCCAACGTCCTGACTTTC; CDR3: CASSRTGLGSGANVLTF
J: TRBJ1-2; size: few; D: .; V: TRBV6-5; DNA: TGTGCCAGCAGTTACTCCACACGCTATGGCTACACCTTC; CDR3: CASSYSTRYGYTF
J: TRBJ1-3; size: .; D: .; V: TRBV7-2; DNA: TGTGCCAGCAGCCCGTCCACTTTCTCTGGAAACACCATATATTTT; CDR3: CASSPSTFSGNTIYF
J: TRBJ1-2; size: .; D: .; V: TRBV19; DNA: TGTGCCAGTACCCCAGAAGTGGGATATGGCTACACCTTC; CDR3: CASTPEVGYGYTF
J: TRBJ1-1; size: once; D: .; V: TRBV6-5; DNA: TGTGCCAGCAGGCACTCGCGGGGGGCTGAAGCTTTCTTT; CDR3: CASRHSRGAEAFF
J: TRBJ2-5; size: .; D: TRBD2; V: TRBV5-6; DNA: TGTGCCAGCAGTCGAGCGGGAGGGTACCAAGAGACCCAGTACTTC; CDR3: CASSRAGGYQETQYF
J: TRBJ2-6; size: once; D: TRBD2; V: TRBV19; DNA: TGTGCCAGTAGTATTATGACTAGCGGGGGGACCTCTGGGGCCAACGTCCTGACTTTC; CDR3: CASSIMTSGGTSGANVLTF
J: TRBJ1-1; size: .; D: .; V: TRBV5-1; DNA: TGCGCCAGCAGCTCAACGTCGCTGAGGGCTGAAGCTTTCTTT; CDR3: CASSSTSLRAEAFF